The present entry profiles one T cell receptor beta chain with its context. A junction end diverges from the germline sequence, so it may reflect a read error. Other DNA variants within this sample encode the same CDR3. Per germline, CDR1 LNHDA and CDR2 SQIVND (reference sequence). There are 17 residues in the CDR3. The entry originates in a study of cytomegalovirus exposure and HLA in healthy donors. The PCR contained 60 Vbeta and 13 Jbeta primers. Clones were sequenced by immunoSEQ multiplex PCR, and TCRdb holds only the in-frame ones, with some missing. The sample has some 180,000 clones, approximately 85% seen once.

The sequencing sample was made of PBMCs. This clonotype was sampled from a man aged 30-40 years in good health and CMV-seropositive. The chain carries TRBV19 and TRBJ1-5; TRBD1 matches at 10 bases. The CDR3 spells CASSTWDRGILNQPQHF. CDR3 nucleotide sequence: TGCGCCAGTAGTACGTGGGACAGGGGAATCCTCAATCAGCCCCAGCATTTT.